This T cell receptor (beta chain) was documented in a study of T cells after yellow fever vaccination (dated by TCRdb to the late 2010s). In the study overall: Libraries from fractions with low cell numbers were prepared with the SMART-Seq v4 Ultra Low Input RNA kit. To follow T-cell clones before and after primary and booster YFV17D yellow fever vaccination, bulk TCR alpha and beta repertoires were sequenced over time. Two healthy male donors, one aged 18 to 30 and one aged 30 to 40 years, were included in the cohort. Blood samples were taken at several timepoints before and after primary and secondary immunization, and bulk PBMC replicates and cell subsets were isolated. General findings and caveats noted by the study authors: Computational filtering was required because FACS-sorted repertoires could contain abundant contaminating clonotypes from the bulk population. Because only a couple of donors were included in the study, the extent to which the findings can be generalized is limited. The secondary T-cell response was found to be weaker but faster than the primary response, with a peak reached on day 5 rather than on day 15. A small share of clonotypes was detected in both CD4 and CD8 compartments, with the overlap likely arising from convergent recombination. After the booster, most of the clones that had expanded following primary vaccination were detected again (approximately 95% of CD4 and 85% to 90% of CD8), which suggests that memory was broadly maintained.

From a lookup of the germline V gene, CDR1 and CDR2 are MGHRA and YSYEKL. V loses 1 base of germline sequence and J loses 1 base, and the interval between the two ends is 7 bases. Reading from cysteine to phenylalanine, the CDR3 counts 14 amino acids. Just the 42-base CDR3 DNA is kept, in frame starting at base 1. The sample's treatment or condition, from its label and the paper: live attenuated yellow fever vaccine strain. A standard Ficoll-Paque protocol was used to isolate PBMCs from peripheral blood. CD4 and CD8 T-cell fractions were isolated with Dynabeads CD4 and CD8 positive selection kits. TriZol was used to extract RNA from bulk PBMCs, from CD4 and CD8 fractions, and from dextramer-positive and dextramer-negative fractions. TCR cDNA was made using 5'RACE template switching, a step that added a universal primer site and unique molecular identifiers. Priming of cDNA synthesis was performed from both the TCR alpha and TCR beta constant segments. Library amplification used two PCR steps, and the second PCR step added sample barcodes and sequencing adapters. Sequencing of the libraries was done on either Illumina HiSeq 2500 (2x100 bp) or NovaSeq (2x150 bp). The authors processed their data as follows. MIGEC handled demultiplexing of reads and collapsing into UMI consensus sequences, while MiXCR performed V(D)J alignment. Using edgeR on replicate PBMC samples, clonotypes were called vaccine-responding if FDR was below 0.01 and the log2 fold change was above 5 up to day 15. Bulk clonotypes were assigned CD4 or CD8 identity according to which sequenced CD4 or CD8 repertoire held them at higher abundance. TCRdb cleaned the public reads at Q25 with fastp, built clones with MiXCR and kept in-frame beta chains. Every distinct CDR3 protein forms one entry, paired with its most common genes and DNA. The V and J calls shown here were made by TCRdb, not taken from the authors' results. This sample gives under 90,000 distinct CDR3 sequences in total; approximately 7% of them show up just once. 35% to 40% of the sample is taken by the ten largest.

For this clonotype: Its antigen is still unknown. There are no base qualities to consult, and no much larger clone falls within one base.

The sample in question was CD8+ T cells sorted from PBMCs, obtained about 49 days after the first yellow fever vaccination. The chain couples TRBV4-1 to TRBJ1-1; the D gene is possibly TRBD1, with 6 bases matching. This clonotype was sampled from a man between 18 and 29 years old who received the YFV17D yellow fever vaccine. Read as DNA, the sequence is TGCGCCAGCAGCCAAGCACAGGGGAACACTGAAGCTTTCTTT. Its translation is CASSQAQGNTEAFF.